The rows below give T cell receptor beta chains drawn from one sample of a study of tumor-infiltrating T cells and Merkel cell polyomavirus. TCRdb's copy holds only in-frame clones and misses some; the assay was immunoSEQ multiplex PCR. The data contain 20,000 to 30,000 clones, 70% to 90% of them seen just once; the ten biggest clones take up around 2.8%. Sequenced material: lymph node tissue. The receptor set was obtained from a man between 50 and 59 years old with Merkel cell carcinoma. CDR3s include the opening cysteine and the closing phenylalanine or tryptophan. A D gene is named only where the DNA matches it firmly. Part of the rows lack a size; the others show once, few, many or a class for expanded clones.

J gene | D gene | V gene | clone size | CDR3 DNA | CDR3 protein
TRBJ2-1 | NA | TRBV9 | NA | TGTGCCAGCAGCGTAGTAAATCTAGCGAGTTCGGATGAGCAGTTCTTC | CASSVVNLASSDEQFF
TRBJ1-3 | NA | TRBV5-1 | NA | TGCGCCAGCACGACAGGAGTAACTGGAAACACCATATATTTT | CASTTGVTGNTIYF
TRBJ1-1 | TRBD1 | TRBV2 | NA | TGTGCCAGCAAAAGGTGGACAGGGATTGAAGCTTTCTTT | CASKRWTGIEAFF
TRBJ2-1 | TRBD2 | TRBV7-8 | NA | TGTGCCAGCAGCTTAAACGGGGGGGCCGTCTACAATGAGCAGTTCTTC | CASSLNGGAVYNEQFF
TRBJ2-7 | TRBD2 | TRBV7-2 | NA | TGTGCCAGCAGCTTACGGACTAGCAACGAGCAGTACTTC | CASSLRTSNEQYF
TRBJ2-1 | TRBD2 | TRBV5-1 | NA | TGCGCCAGCAGCTTTCTAGCGGGGCCCTACAATGAGCAGTTCTTC | CASSFLAGPYNEQFF
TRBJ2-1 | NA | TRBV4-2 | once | TGTGCCAGCAGCCAAGATGAGCTAGCGCGCCACAATGAGCAGTTCTTC | CASSQDELARHNEQFF
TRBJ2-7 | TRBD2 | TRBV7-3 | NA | TGTGCCAGCAGCTTAATTGGCGGGGGCGAGCAGTACTTC | CASSLIGGGEQYF
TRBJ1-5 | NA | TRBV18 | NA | TGTGCCAGCTCACCAGGTCCGGATCAGCCCCAGCATTTT | CASSPGPDQPQHF
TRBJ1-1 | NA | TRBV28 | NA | TGTGCCAGCAGTTTATTAGAGAACACTGAAGCTTTCTTT | CASSLLENTEAFF
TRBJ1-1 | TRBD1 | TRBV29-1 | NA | TGCAGCGCTTCACACAGGGGAGGGAACACTGAAGCTTTCTTT | CSASHRGGNTEAFF
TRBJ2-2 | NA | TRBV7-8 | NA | TGTGCCAGCAGCTTAGGTGGAGGGGAGCGCACCGGGGAGCTGTTTTTT | CASSLGGGERTGELFF
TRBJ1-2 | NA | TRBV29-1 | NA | TGCAGCGTTGCTGAGAGCGCTGGCTACACCTTC | CSVAESAGYTF
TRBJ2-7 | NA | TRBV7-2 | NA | TGTGCCAGCAGCTTACTAGACTACGAGCAGTACTTC | CASSLLDYEQYF
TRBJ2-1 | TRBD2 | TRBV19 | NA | TGTGCCAGTAGTATCCTAGCGGGCCTCTCCTACAATGAGCAGTTCTTC | CASSILAGLSYNEQFF
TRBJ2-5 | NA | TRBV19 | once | TGTGCCAGTAGTACGACTAGGGAACAAGAGACCCAGTACTTC | CASSTTREQETQYF
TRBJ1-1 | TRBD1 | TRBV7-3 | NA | TGTGCCAGCAGCTCAGACAGGGCCACTGAAGCTTTCTTT | CASSSDRATEAFF
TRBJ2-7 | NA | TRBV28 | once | TGTGCCAGCATTTCCGGCAGGGCCGGCTACGAGCAGTACTTC | CASISGRAGYEQYF
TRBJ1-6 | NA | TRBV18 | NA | TGTGCCACCAGGGCTCTCTATAATTCACCCCTCCACTTT | CATRALYNSPLHF
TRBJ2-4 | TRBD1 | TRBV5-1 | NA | TGCGCCAGCAGCTTATTGTCACAGGGGCCCCTAGCCAAAAACATTCAGTACTTC | CASSLLSQGPLAKNIQYF
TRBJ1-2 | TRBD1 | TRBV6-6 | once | TGTGCCAGCAGGGACAGGGTGGCTGGCTACACCTTC | CASRDRVAGYTF
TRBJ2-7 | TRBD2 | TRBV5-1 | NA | TGCGCCAGCAGCTTGGGACTAGCGGGAGGTAAATCCTACGAGCAGTACTTC | CASSLGLAGGKSYEQYF
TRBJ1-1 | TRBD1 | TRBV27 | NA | TGTGCCAGCAGTCCTTATTCCCTGACAGGGTCCACTGAAGCTTTCTTT | CASSPYSLTGSTEAFF
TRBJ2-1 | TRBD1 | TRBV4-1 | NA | TGCGCCAGCAGCCAGACCGGGACAGGTCTCAATGAGCAGTTCTTC | CASSQTGTGLNEQFF
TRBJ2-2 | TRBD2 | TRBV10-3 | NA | TGTGCCATCAGTGGCTGGACTAGCGGGAGTGGGAACACCGGGGAGCTGTTTTTT | CAISGWTSGSGNTGELFF
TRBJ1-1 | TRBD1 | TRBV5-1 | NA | TGCGCCAGCAGCCGGGGATCCGGGACAGGAACCCCTGAAGCTTTCTTT | CASSRGSGTGTPEAFF
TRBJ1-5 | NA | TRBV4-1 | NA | TGCGCCAGCAGCCAAGGCCCAGGGGCAGGGAGCAATCAGCCCCAGCATTTT | CASSQGPGAGSNQPQHF
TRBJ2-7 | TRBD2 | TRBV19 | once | TGTGCCAGTAATGGCGGGAGGTCCTACGAGCAGTACTTC | CASNGGRSYEQYF
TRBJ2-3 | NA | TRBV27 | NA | TGTGCCAGCAGTTGGGCGTATAGCACAGATACGCAGTATTTT | CASSWAYSTDTQYF
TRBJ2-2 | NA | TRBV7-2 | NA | TGTGCCAGCAGCTTACGCCCAGGGCTTTTGCCCGGGGAGCTGTTTTTT | CASSLRPGLLPGELFF
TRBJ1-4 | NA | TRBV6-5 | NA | TGTGCCAGCAGGAGGGTGGGGGAAAAACTGTTTTTT | CASRRVGEKLFF
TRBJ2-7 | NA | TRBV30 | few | TGTGCCTCTGCATGGAGCTCCTACGAGCAGTACTTC | CASAWSSYEQYF
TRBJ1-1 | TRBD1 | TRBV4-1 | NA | TGCGCCAGCAGCCAGTGGGACAGGAACACTGAAGCTTTCTTT | CASSQWDRNTEAFF
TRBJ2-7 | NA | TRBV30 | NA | TGTGCCTGGAGTTGGACAGTCGAGGGCGAGCAGTACTTC | CAWSWTVEGEQYF
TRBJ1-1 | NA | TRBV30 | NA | TGTGCCTGGTTTCCCGGTGGTGAAGCTTTCTTT | CAWFPGGEAFF
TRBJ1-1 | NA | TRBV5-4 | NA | TGTGCCAGCACCTCGCGGGGGGTAAGTGAGTCTTTCTTT | CASTSRGVSESFF
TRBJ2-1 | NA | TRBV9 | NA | TGTGCCAGCAGCGTAGTGGAAGCGACGAATGAGCAGTTCTTC | CASSVVEATNEQFF
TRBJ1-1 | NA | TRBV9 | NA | TGTGCCAGCAGCCCGCAGACGGGAGGAGCCGGGGTCTTAGCCTTCTTT | CASSPQTGGAGVLAFF
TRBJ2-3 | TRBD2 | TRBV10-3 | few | TGTGCCACGGGACTATCGACCCGACCTAGCACAGATACGCAGTATTTT | CATGLSTRPSTDTQYF
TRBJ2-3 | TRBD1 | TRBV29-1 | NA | TGCAGCGGGGACAGGGATACAGATACGCAGTATTTT | CSGDRDTDTQYF
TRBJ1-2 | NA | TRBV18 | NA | TGTGCCAGCTCACCCCAGGGGAACTATGGCTACACCTTC | CASSPQGNYGYTF
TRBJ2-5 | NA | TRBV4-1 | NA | TGCGCCAGCAGCCAAGACCCTAGCGTTCTAGAGACCCAGTACTTC | CASSQDPSVLETQYF
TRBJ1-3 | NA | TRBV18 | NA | TGTGCCAGCTCACCATCAGCAGGACTCTCTGGAAACACCATATATTTT | CASSPSAGLSGNTIYF
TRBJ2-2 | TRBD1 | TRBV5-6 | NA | TGTGCCAGCAGCTTAGGGGGCCCCATATTCACCGGGGAGCTGTTTTTT | CASSLGGPIFTGELFF
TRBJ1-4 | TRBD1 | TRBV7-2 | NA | TGTGCCAGCAGCTTAAGGACAGGGCTGAATGAAAAACTGTTTTTT | CASSLRTGLNEKLFF
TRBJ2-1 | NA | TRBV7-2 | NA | TGTGCCAGCAGCTTGAGCGATGAGCAGTTCTTC | CASSLSDEQFF
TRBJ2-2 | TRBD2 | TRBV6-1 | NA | TGTGCCAGCAAAGCTAGCGGGATGGGCGGGGAGCTGTTTTTT | CASKASGMGGELFF
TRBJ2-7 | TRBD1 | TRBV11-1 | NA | TGTGCCAGCAGTCGACGAGGGACAGGGCGACAATACGAGCAGTACTTC | CASSRRGTGRQYEQYF
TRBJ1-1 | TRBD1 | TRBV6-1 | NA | TGTGCCAGCAGGACAAAGACAGGGCGAACTGAAGCTTTCTTT | CASRTKTGRTEAFF
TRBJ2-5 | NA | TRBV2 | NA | TGTGCCAGCCGATCCAGGGCGCAGTACCAAGAGACCCAGTACTTC | CASRSRAQYQETQYF
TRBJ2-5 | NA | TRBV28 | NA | TGTGCCAGCAGTTTAAGAGGGGGTCTACAAGAGACCCAGTACTTC | CASSLRGGLQETQYF
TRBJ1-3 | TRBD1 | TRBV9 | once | TGTGCCAGCAGCGGTGGGACAGGGCGAGACAACACCATATATTTT | CASSGGTGRDNTIYF
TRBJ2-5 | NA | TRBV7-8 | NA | TGTGCCAGCAGCTTAGGGAGAAGAGTCGGGGAGACCCAGTACTTC | CASSLGRRVGETQYF
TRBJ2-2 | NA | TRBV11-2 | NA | TGTGCCAGCAGCCCTAGCCCGAACACCGGGGAGCTGTTTTTT | CASSPSPNTGELFF
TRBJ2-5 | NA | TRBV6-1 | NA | TGTGCCAGCACCCCAGCCGGGGTCCAAGAGACCCAGTACTTC | CASTPAGVQETQYF
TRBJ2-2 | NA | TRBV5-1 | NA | TGCGCCAGCAGCTTGGTGGGAGCCGGGGAGCTGTTTTTT | CASSLVGAGELFF
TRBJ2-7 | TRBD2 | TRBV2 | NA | TGTGCCAGCAGTCCGGGGGGGACTAACTCCTACGAGCAGTACTTC | CASSPGGTNSYEQYF
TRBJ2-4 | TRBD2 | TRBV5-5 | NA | TGTGCCAGCAGCTTGATTGCGGGGGGAGACAAAAACATTCAGTACTTC | CASSLIAGGDKNIQYF
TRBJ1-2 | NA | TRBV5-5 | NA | TGTGCCAGCAGCTTGGATGGGGGCCTCGCATGGGGCTACACCTTC | CASSLDGGLAWGYTF